The 14 T cell receptor beta chains below all came from one sample that was sequenced in a study of blood T cell repertoires in COVID-19. Generated by immunoSEQ multiplex PCR, the TCRdb table keeps only in-frame clones and is missing some. The data show about 100,000 clones, 92% seen once. The sample consisted of peripheral blood. These receptors all come from a man aged 50-59 years with active COVID-19.

V gene TRBV19 combines with J gene TRBJ2-1, with 8 nucleotides matching TRBD2. CDR1 LNHDA and CDR2 SQIVND come from the germline V gene (reference sequence). The CDR3 consists of 13 residues. Trimming took 4 bases from V and 9 from J; bases not matched to a gene: 5. The CDR3 coding sequence is TGTGCCAGTAGTACCCCCGCGGGGGGTGAGCAGTTCTTC. Encoded protein: CASSTPAGGEQFF.

CDR3 coding DNA: TGTGCCAGCAGCTCCTATTGGGACAGGGGGATCGGGGAGCTGTTTTTT. Its translation is CASSSYWDRGIGELFF. The V gene is TRBV7-8, the J gene TRBJ2-2, with 11 bases lining up with TRBD1. The CDR3 is 16 residues long. V was clipped by 4 bases and J by 7 bases; unmatched bases: 8. Germline CDR1 is SGHVS and CDR2 is FQNEAQ.

The V gene is TRBV19, the J gene TRBJ2-7; D might be TRBD1 (5 bases). The length of the CDR3 is 15 residues. V lost 0 bases and J 2 bases, leaving 11 bases between the germline ends. Germline lookup yields CDR1 LNHDA and CDR2 SQIVND (reference sequence). The CDR3 is CASSIDHKGPYEQYF. The CDR3 bases are TGTGCCAGTAGTATAGATCATAAGGGGCCCTACGAGCAGTACTTC.

About this clone itself: Other DNA sequences in this sample translate to the same CDR3. The chain joins TRBV28 to TRBJ2-7, with D tentatively TRBD1 (5 bases). This CDR3 comprises 12 residues. Germline V gene lookup returns CDR1 MDHEN and CDR2 SYDVKM. Trimming cost V 3 bases and J 2 bases, with 5 bases left between them. The CDR3 nucleotides read TGTGCCAGCAGTTTGACAGCCTACGAGCAGTACTTC. Protein: CASSLTAYEQYF.

The chain combines TRBV24-1 with TRBJ2-1, with TRBD1 as a possible D gene (5 bases). CDR1 is KGHDR and CDR2 is SFDVKD in the germline V gene. V shed 4 bases and J shed 1 base, with 10 bases lying between them. The CDR3 length is 15 residues. CDR3 DNA sequence: TGTGCCACCAGTGACCGGACAAGATCCTACAATGAGCAGTTCTTC. The encoded protein is CATSDRTRSYNEQFF.

This sequence joins TRBV10-3 and TRBJ2-7, with a possible D match to TRBD1 (6 bases). V was clipped by 2 bases and J by 5 bases, with 16 bases between them. The CDR3 contains 15 residues. From germline, CDR1 is ENHRY and CDR2 SYGVKD. The CDR3 DNA reads TGTGCCATCAGTGAGCAACTACAGGGTCTCGACGAGCAGTACTTC. Its protein is CAISEQLQGLDEQYF.

The chain couples TRBV19 to TRBJ2-1; 12 positions match TRBD2. The germline V gene encodes CDR1 LNHDA and CDR2 SQIVND (reference sequence). V trimming: 10 bases; J trimming: 7 bases; junction bases outside the gene matches: 26. This CDR3 contains 20 residues. The CDR3 bases are TGTGCCACCTCCGTTCTCAGGGCTAGCGGGAGGGTAGGTTCATTAAATGAGCAGTTCTTC. As protein: CATSVLRASGRVGSLNEQFF.

The rearrangement links TRBV5-8 to TRBJ1-5; weak D call: TRBD1 (5 bases). The V end lost 4 bases, the J end lost 5 bases, and 10 bases lay between the germline ends. In germline, CDR1 is SGHTS, CDR2 YDEGEE. The CDR3 sequence is 13 residues long. DNA of the CDR3: TGTGCCAGCAGCCGACAGTATGATCAGCCCCAGCATTTT. Translating gives CASSRQYDQPQHF. Looking up the rest from reference TRBV5-8 and TRBJ1-5 gives the full variable domain: EAGVTQSPTHLIKTRGQQATLRCSPISGHTSVYWYQQALGLGLQFLLWYDEGEERNRGNFPPRFSGRQFPNYSSELNVNALELEDSALYLCASSRQYDQPQHFGDGTRLSIL.

The J gene is TRBJ1-2, the V gene TRBV7-9; 7 nucleotides match TRBD1. Germline V gene sequence: CDR1 SEHNR, CDR2 FQNEAQ (reference sequence). The CDR3 sequence is 15 residues long. Germline trimming cut 1 base from V and 8 bases from J; bases unmatched to any gene: 10. CDR3 in amino acids: CASSLVPGGSRGYTF. The DNA of the CDR3 is TGTGCCAGCAGCTTAGTTCCAGGGGGAAGTAGGGGCTACACCTTC.

The rearrangement joins TRBV3-1 (or the pseudogene TRBV3-2) to TRBJ2-2; 9 bases are shared with TRBD2. After removal of 0 bases from V and 8 bases from J, the junction contained 4 bases not matched to a gene. The CDR3 is 15 residues long. Germline V lookup: CDR1 LGHDT, CDR2 YNNKEL (reference sequence). CDR3 nucleotide sequence: TGTGCCAGCAGCCAAGATTTAGCGGGAGCAGGGGAGCTGTTTTTT. Translation: CASSQDLAGAGELFF.

V gene TRBV5-3 combines with J gene TRBJ2-7, with D hard to call. TRBV5-3 qualifies as an ORF whose function is uncertain. The CDR3 covers 14 residues. Trimming shortened V by 0 bases and J by 2 bases, and 9 bases separated the two germline ends. CDR3 coding DNA: TGTGCCAGAAGCTTGGACCAGATACCCTACGAGCAGTACTTC. It codes for CARSLDQIPYEQYF.

The chain has TRBV27 and TRBJ1-2; D is ambiguous. The V and J ends lost 6 bases and 4 bases respectively, with 15 bases between them. CDR1 and CDR2 (germline): MNHEY, SMNVEV (reference sequence). This CDR3 has 14 amino acids. CDR3 sequence: CASREGPGSYGYTF. As DNA, the CDR3 is TGTGCCAGCAGGGAGGGCCCGGGTTCCTATGGCTACACCTTC.

V is TRBV28 and J is TRBJ2-5; D perhaps matches TRBD2 (6 bases). The CDR3 consists of 14 residues. V was pared by 5 bases and J by 5 bases, with 15 bases between. Germline V gene lookup returns CDR1 MDHEN and CDR2 SYDVKM. CDR3 sequence: CASSGGLGRETQYF. The CDR3, as DNA: TGTGCCAGCAGTGGGGGTTTGGGGAGGGAGACCCAGTACTTC.

This chain links TRBV15 with TRBJ2-1; D is perhaps TRBD2 (5 bases). This CDR3 spans 15 amino acids. Trimming pared 0 bases from V and 8 bases from J, leaving 14 bases between. Germline V lookup: CDR1 LNHNV, CDR2 YYDKDF (reference sequence). For the CDR3, the DNA is TGTGCCACCAGCAGAGAAAGGAGGCCCGGGGATGAGCAGTTCTTC. Translated: CATSRERRPGDEQFF. Together with reference TRBV15 and TRBJ2-1, the CDR3 gives the full variable domain: DAMVIQNPRYQVTQFGKPVTLSCSQTLNHNVMYWYQQKSSQAPKLLFHYYDKDFNNEADTPDNFQSRRPNTSFCFLDIRSPGLGDTAMYLCATSRERRPGDEQFFGPGTRLTVL.